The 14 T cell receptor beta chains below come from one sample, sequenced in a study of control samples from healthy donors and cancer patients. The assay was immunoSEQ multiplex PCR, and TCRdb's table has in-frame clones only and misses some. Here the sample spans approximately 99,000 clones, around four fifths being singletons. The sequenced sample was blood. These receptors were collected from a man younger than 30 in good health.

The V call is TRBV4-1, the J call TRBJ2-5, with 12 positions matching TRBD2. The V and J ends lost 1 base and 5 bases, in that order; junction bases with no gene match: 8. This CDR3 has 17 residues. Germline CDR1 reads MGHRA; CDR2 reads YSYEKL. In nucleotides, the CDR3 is TGCGCCAGCAGCCAAGGGCTAGCGGGGGGGTGGTTGGAGACCCAGTACTTC. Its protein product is CASSQGLAGGWLETQYF.

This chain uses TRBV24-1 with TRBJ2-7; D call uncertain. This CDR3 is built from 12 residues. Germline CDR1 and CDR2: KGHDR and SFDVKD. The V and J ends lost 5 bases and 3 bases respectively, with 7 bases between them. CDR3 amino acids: CATSGGSYEQYF. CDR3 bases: TGTGCCACCAGTGGTGGCAGCTACGAGCAGTACTTC.

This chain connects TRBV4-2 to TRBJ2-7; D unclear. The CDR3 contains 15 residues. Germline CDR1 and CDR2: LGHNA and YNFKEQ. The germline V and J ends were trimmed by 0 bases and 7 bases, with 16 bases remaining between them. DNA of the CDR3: TGTGCCAGCAGCCAAGATCCCAGCCCCCGTGGGGAGCAGTACTTC. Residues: CASSQDPSPRGEQYF.

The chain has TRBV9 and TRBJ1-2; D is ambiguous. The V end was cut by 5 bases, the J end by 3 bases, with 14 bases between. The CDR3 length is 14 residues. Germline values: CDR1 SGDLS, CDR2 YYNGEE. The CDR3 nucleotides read TGTGCCAGCAGAGAATCGGGAGGGCACTATGGCTACACCTTC. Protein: CASRESGGHYGYTF.

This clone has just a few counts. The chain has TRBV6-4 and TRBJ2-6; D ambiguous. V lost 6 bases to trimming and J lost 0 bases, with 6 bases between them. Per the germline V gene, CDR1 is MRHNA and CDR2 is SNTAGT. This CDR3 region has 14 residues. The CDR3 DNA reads TGTGCCAGCAGCCCGGGCTCTGGGGCCAACGTCCTGACTTTC. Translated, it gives CASSPGSGANVLTF.

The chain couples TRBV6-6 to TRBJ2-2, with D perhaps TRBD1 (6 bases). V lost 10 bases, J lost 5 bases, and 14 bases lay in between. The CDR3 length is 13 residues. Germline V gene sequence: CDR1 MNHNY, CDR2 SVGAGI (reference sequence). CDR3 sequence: CATGTPGTGELFF. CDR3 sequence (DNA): TGTGCCACCGGGACACCCGGAACCGGGGAGCTGTTTTTT.

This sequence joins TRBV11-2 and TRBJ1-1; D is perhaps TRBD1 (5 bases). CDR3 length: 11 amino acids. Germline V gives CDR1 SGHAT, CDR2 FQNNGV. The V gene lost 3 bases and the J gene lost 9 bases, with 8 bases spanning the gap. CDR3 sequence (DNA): TGTGCCAGCAGCTTTCGACAGAAAGCTTTCTTT. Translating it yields CASSFRQKAFF. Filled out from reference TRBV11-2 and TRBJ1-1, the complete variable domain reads EAGVAQSPRYKIIEKRQSVAFWCNPISGHATLYWYQQILGQGPKLLIQFQNNGVVDDSQLPKDRFSAERLKGVDSTLKIQPAKLEDSAVYLCASSFRQKAFFGQGTRLTVV.

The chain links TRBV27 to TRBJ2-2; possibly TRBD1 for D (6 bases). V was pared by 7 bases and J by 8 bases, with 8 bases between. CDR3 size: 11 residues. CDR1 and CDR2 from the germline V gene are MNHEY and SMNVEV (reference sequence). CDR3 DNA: TGTGCCAGCAAGGGGGTGGGGGAGCTGTTTTTT. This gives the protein CASKGVGELFF.

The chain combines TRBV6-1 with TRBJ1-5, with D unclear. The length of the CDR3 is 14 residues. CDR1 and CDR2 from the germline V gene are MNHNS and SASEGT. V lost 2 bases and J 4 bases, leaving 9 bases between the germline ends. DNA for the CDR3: TGTGCCAGCAGTGAACCCTTGGGGAATCAGCCCCAGCATTTT. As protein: CASSEPLGNQPQHF.

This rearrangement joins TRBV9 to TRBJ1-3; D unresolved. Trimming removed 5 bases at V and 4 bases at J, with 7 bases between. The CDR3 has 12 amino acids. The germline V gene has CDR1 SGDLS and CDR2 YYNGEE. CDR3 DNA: TGTGCCAGCAGTTCTCTCGGAAACACCATATATTTT. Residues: CASSSLGNTIYF.

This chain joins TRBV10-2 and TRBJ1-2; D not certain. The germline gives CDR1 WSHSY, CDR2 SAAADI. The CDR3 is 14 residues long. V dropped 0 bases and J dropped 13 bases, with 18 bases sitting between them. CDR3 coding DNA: TGCGCCAGCAGTGAGTCGACGTCGGCTAAATTCACCACCTTC. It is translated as CASSESTSAKFTTF.

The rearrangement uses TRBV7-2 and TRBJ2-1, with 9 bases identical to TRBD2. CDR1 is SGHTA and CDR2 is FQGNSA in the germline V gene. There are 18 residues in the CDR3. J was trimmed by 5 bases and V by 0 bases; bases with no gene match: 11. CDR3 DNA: TGTGCCAGCAGCTTAGCGCGGTTCTCTAGCGGGGCCGACAATGAGCAGTTCTTC. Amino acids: CASSLARFSSGADNEQFF.

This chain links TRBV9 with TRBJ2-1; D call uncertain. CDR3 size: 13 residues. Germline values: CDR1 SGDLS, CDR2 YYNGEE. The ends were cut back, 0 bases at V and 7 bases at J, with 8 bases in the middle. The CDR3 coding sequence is TGTGCCAGCAGCGTAGGGGCGGCGAATGAGCAGTTCTTC. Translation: CASSVGAANEQFF.

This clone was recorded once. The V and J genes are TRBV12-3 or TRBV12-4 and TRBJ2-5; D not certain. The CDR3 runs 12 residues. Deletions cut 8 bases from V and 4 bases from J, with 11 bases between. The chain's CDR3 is CASGLYGETQYF. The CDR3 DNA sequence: TGTGCCAGCGGATTATACGGAGAGACCCAGTACTTC.